Following are 30 T cell receptor beta chains from one sample sequenced in a study of blood T cell repertoires in COVID-19. Sequencing used immunoSEQ multiplex PCR; TCRdb keeps in-frame clones, though not all of them. The repertoire holds about 73,000 clones, with roughly 89% as singletons. The sequencing input was peripheral blood. The receptors come from an elderly man with acute or convalescent COVID-19.

The J gene is TRBJ1-4, the V gene TRBV30; TRBD1 is a possible D gene (5 bases). CDR3 length: 13 amino acids. CDR1 is GTSNPN and CDR2 is SVGIG in the germline V gene (reference sequence). V lost 0 bases, J lost 7 bases, and 9 bases lay in between. Here the CDR3 reads CAWSVGVAEKLFF. CDR3 DNA sequence: TGTGCCTGGAGTGTAGGGGTGGCTGAAAAACTGTTTTTT.

This chain links TRBV30 with TRBJ2-1; the match to TRBD1 covers 9 bases. The J segment lost 8 bases and the V segment lost 3 bases, leaving 8 bases of the junction unmatched. The CDR3 is 14 amino acids. Germline-derived CDR1 and CDR2 are GTSNPN and SVGIG (reference sequence). CDR3 protein: CAWRRQGVGDEQFF. CDR3 nucleotide sequence: TGTGCCTGGAGACGACAGGGGGTTGGGGATGAGCAGTTCTTC.

J is TRBJ1-2 and V is TRBV4-1; no clear D. Trimming shortened V by 0 bases and J by 3 bases, and 11 bases separated the two germline ends. The germline CDR1 and CDR2 sequences are MGHRA and YSYEKL. This CDR3 is 15 amino acids long. The CDR3 nucleotides read TGCGCCAGCAGCCAAGAAGAGGGAAGGGACTATGGCTACACCTTC. This codes for CASSQEEGRDYGYTF.

The chain links TRBV5-6 to TRBJ1-6, with a tentative D call TRBD1 (5 bases). The V gene's germline CDR1 is SGHDT and CDR2 YYEEEE. This CDR3 comprises 15 residues. Trimming stripped 4 bases from V and 9 bases from J, with 17 bases between. The CDR3 region is CASSPGLSAISPLHF. In nucleotides, the CDR3 is TGTGCCAGCAGCCCGGGACTTTCTGCTATTTCACCCCTCCACTTT.

The chain is built from TRBV6-5 and TRBJ1-2; 8 nucleotides match TRBD1. This CDR3 spans 14 amino acids. Germline trimming cut 6 bases from V and 4 bases from J; bases unmatched to any gene: 7. Per germline, CDR1 MNHEY and CDR2 SVGAGI. The CDR3, as DNA: TGTGCCAGCAGGGAGGACAGGGTGGCCTATGGCTACACCTTC. Translating it yields CASREDRVAYGYTF.

V and J are TRBV6-5 and TRBJ1-1, with D perhaps TRBD1 (6 bases). The germline V gene has CDR1 MNHEY and CDR2 SVGAGI. The CDR3 extends over 14 amino acids. The V end lost 7 bases, the J end lost 1 base, and 13 bases lay between the germline ends. The CDR3 spells CASTPGGANTEAFF. The CDR3 DNA reads as TGTGCCAGCACCCCCGGGGGGGCGAACACTGAAGCTTTCTTT.

CDR3 residues: CASSESGSVLGELFF. CDR3 bases: TGCGCCAGCAGTGAGTCCGGGAGTGTCTTGGGGGAGCTGTTTTTT. The J gene is TRBJ2-2, the V gene TRBV10-1; maybe TRBD2 (6 bases). CDR1 is WNHNN and CDR2 is SYGVQD in the germline V gene (reference sequence). Between the trimmed V and J ends, which lost 0 bases and 8 bases, there was a span of 13 bases. The length of the CDR3 is 15 residues.

V and J are TRBV28 and TRBJ1-4; the D is unclear. Trimming removed 3 bases from V and 10 bases from J, with 15 bases in between. The CDR3 covers 14 residues. Germline CDR1 reads MDHEN; CDR2 reads SYDVKM. The CDR3 DNA is TGTGCCAGCAGTTTGAAGCCTAGCGTCGGAAAACTGTTTTTT. Translation: CASSLKPSVGKLFF.

The CDR3 region is CASSESLNEQFF. The CDR3 DNA reads as TGCGCCAGCAGCGAGAGTCTAAATGAGCAGTTCTTC. The J gene is TRBJ2-1, the V gene TRBV5-1; no clear D gene. V lost 4 bases and J 7 bases, leaving 9 bases between the germline ends. The germline V gene encodes CDR1 SGHRS and CDR2 YFSETQ. The CDR3 is 12 amino acids.

The CDR3 bases are TGTGCCAGCACCATAGCTTTAAGCTCCTACAATGAGCAGTTCTTC. Amino acids: CASTIALSSYNEQFF. The chain carries TRBV5-4 and TRBJ2-1; D not resolved. The germline gives CDR1 SGHNT, CDR2 YYREEE (reference sequence). V was shortened by 6 bases and J by 0 bases, with 13 bases between the two germline ends. The CDR3 has 15 residues.

The chain carries TRBV19 and TRBJ2-5, with D hard to call. With 1 base removed from V and 2 bases from J, the gap between germline ends came to 8 bases. The CDR3 contains 14 residues. CDR1 is LNHDA and CDR2 is SQIVND in the germline V gene (reference sequence). Here the CDR3 reads CASSIGLAQETQYF. The DNA of the CDR3 is TGTGCCAGTAGTATAGGATTAGCACAAGAGACCCAGTACTTC.

V gene TRBV5-1 combines with J gene TRBJ1-1, with D perhaps matching TRBD1 (5 bases). CDR1 and CDR2 (germline): SGHRS, YFSETQ. The CDR3 is made up of 15 amino acids. V gave up 4 bases and J gave up 7 bases, with 20 bases separating them. CDR3 nucleotide sequence: TGCGCCAGCAGCGCTCTACAAGGGGTTAACGGTGAAGCTTTCTTT. This gives the protein CASSALQGVNGEAFF.

The chain employs TRBV18 and TRBJ2-7; D perhaps matches TRBD1 (5 bases). V was pared by 2 bases and J by 6 bases, with 8 bases between. The CDR3 spans 12 residues. Per germline, CDR1 KGHSH and CDR2 LQKENI. CDR3 loop: CASSPKGAEQYF. CDR3 sequence (DNA): TGTGCCAGCTCACCAAAAGGGGCCGAGCAGTACTTC.

This chain connects TRBV7-8 to TRBJ1-1, with TRBD1 identical over 7 bases. This CDR3 spans 14 amino acids. Germline V gene sequence: CDR1 SGHVS, CDR2 FQNEAQ. V lost 3 bases to trimming and J lost 4 bases; unmatched junction nucleotides: 5. This chain's CDR3 is CASSFDRVGTEAFF. As DNA, the CDR3 is TGTGCCAGCAGCTTCGACAGGGTGGGCACTGAAGCTTTCTTT. The complete variable domain, with remaining parts taken from reference TRBV7-8 and TRBJ1-1, reads GAGVSQSPRYKVAKRGQDVALRCDPISGHVSLFWYQQALGQGPEFLTYFQNEAQLDKSGLPSDRFFAERPEGSVSTLKIQRTQQEDSAVYLCASSFDRVGTEAFFGQGTRLTVV.

This rearrangement joins TRBV5-1 to TRBJ2-3, with D perhaps matching TRBD2 (8 bases). Deletions cut 4 bases from V and 4 bases from J, with 16 bases between. The CDR3 is 15 amino acids. Per germline, CDR1 SGHRS and CDR2 YFSETQ. The CDR3, as DNA: TGCGCCAGCAGCCGGGGGGGACAGCGCTCAGATACGCAGTATTTT. Translated: CASSRGGQRSDTQYF.

The chain recombines TRBV19 with TRBJ2-5; possible D gene TRBD1, 5 bases. Between the trimmed V and J ends, which lost 6 bases and 4 bases, there was a span of 18 bases. The germline gives CDR1 LNHDA, CDR2 SQIVND (reference sequence). The CDR3 consists of 15 residues. CDR3 region: CASRTWGSGPETQYF. The CDR3 nucleotides are TGTGCCAGTAGGACTTGGGGCTCGGGCCCAGAGACCCAGTACTTC.

This clone came up a few times. The rearrangement links TRBV2 to TRBJ1-5; weak D call: TRBD1 (5 bases). Germline assignment: CDR1 SNHLY and CDR2 FYNNEI. The CDR3 is 14 residues long. Trimming removed 7 bases from V and 1 base from J, with 11 bases in between. The CDR3 coding sequence is TGTGCCAGCACCTGGGGGGGGAGCAATCAGCCCCAGCATTTT. Translating it yields CASTWGGSNQPQHF.

V usage is TRBV18 and J usage is TRBJ1-5; TRBD1 might be the D (6 bases). V dropped 6 bases and J dropped 6 bases, with 18 bases sitting between them. Per germline, CDR1 KGHSH and CDR2 LQKENI. This CDR3 spans 15 amino acids. The CDR3 DNA reads TGTGCCAGCTCGGCGGGCGGTGGGGGCCCTCAGCCCCAGCATTTT. Encoded protein: CASSAGGGGPQPQHF.

The V gene is TRBV2, the J gene TRBJ1-4, with TRBD1 as a possible D gene (6 bases). V lost 6 bases, J lost 5 bases, and 13 bases lay in between. The germline CDR1 and CDR2 sequences are SNHLY and FYNNEI. CDR3 length: 14 amino acids. The CDR3 is CASRPQGSNEKLFF. The CDR3 DNA follows: TGTGCCAGCAGACCACAGGGATCGAATGAAAAACTGTTTTTT.

The chain uses TRBV10-3 and TRBJ1-6; no firm D call. There are 12 residues in the CDR3. Germline loops: CDR1 ENHRY, CDR2 SYGVKD. The V and J ends lost 4 bases and 9 bases respectively, with 7 bases between them. The CDR3 here is CAISGTGSPLHF. CDR3 DNA sequence: TGTGCCATCAGTGGAACCGGTTCACCCCTCCACTTT.

This chain joins TRBV27 and TRBJ1-3; 10 bases align to TRBD1. With 5 bases clipped from V and 3 bases from J, the junction kept 13 bases outside the gene matches. CDR1 is MNHEY, CDR2 SMNVEV, per germline (reference sequence). The CDR3 spans 18 residues. The CDR3 DNA reads as TGTGCCAGCAGTAATCGACAGGGGGCAGGTACGGGTGGAAACACCATATATTTT. Translated: CASSNRQGAGTGGNTIYF.

This clone has just one count. The genes are TRBV4-2 and TRBJ1-5; unclear D gene. The CDR3 spans 16 residues. Germline V lookup: CDR1 LGHNA, CDR2 YNFKEQ. Trimming shortened V by 0 bases and J by 0 bases, and 9 bases separated the two germline ends. CDR3 nucleotides: TGTGCCAGCAGCCAAGAGCGGCGGGGTAGCAATCAGCCCCAGCATTTT. Translating gives CASSQERRGSNQPQHF.

This clone was detected a few times. The genes are TRBV24-1 and TRBJ1-5; 9 nucleotides agree with TRBD1. Trimming took 4 bases from V and 10 from J; bases not matched to a gene: 10. Germline-derived CDR1 and CDR2 are KGHDR and SFDVKD. The CDR3 runs 15 residues. The CDR3 coding sequence is TGTGCCACCAGTGACCCGGACAGGGGTGATGGTCCCCAGCATTTT. This sequence encodes CATSDPDRGDGPQHF.

The rearrangement links TRBV5-5 to TRBJ2-3; 8 bases match TRBD2. Germline assignment: CDR1 SGHKS and CDR2 YYEKEE (reference sequence). This CDR3 is built from 16 residues. V lost 4 bases to trimming and J lost 0 bases; unmatched junction nucleotides: 7. CDR3 sequence: CASSPYSGVSTDTQYF. CDR3 in DNA: TGTGCCAGCAGCCCTTATAGCGGGGTTAGCACAGATACGCAGTATTTT.

In this sample, this clone turned up a few times. This chain links TRBV9 with TRBJ1-1, with D perhaps matching TRBD1 (5 bases). The germline V and J ends were trimmed by 4 bases and 1 base, with 11 bases remaining between them. Per germline, CDR1 SGDLS and CDR2 YYNGEE. CDR3 length: 14 residues. The CDR3 region has the DNA TGTGCCAGCAGCCCATCAGGGTCGAACACTGAAGCTTTCTTT. It specifies CASSPSGSNTEAFF.

The rearrangement joins TRBV10-2 to TRBJ1-5; D ambiguous. Germline V gene data show CDR1 as WSHSY and CDR2 as SAAADI. This CDR3 is built from 13 residues. Trimming removed 4 bases at V and 0 bases at J, with 4 bases between. Here the CDR3 reads CASSANSNQPQHF. Written as DNA, the CDR3 is TGCGCCAGCAGTGCTAATAGCAATCAGCCCCAGCATTTT.

The V call is TRBV9, the J call TRBJ1-2; no firm D call. Trimming left V 5 bases short and J 8 bases short, with 13 bases between. The CDR3 spans 12 residues. Germline CDR1 reads SGDLS; CDR2 reads YYNGEE. This CDR3 reads CASSSRVWGYTF. CDR3 nucleotides: TGTGCCAGCAGTTCGCGAGTCTGGGGCTACACCTTC.

The chain couples TRBV19 to TRBJ1-5; TRBD1 aligns across 7 bases. Germline V gene sequence: CDR1 LNHDA, CDR2 SQIVND (reference sequence). This CDR3 comprises 15 residues. The ends lost 10 bases at V and 1 base at J; junction bases unmatched: 10. The CDR3 DNA reads TGTGCCACCATGGTAGGGGGCCTGAGCAATCAGCCCCAGCATTTT. Protein product: CATMVGGLSNQPQHF.

The rearrangement uses TRBV18 and TRBJ2-6, with D perhaps matching TRBD1 (7 bases). Looked up from germline, CDR1 is KGHSH and CDR2 is LQKENI. This CDR3 has 18 amino acids. V gave up 2 bases and J gave up 1 base, with 15 bases separating them. CDR3 in amino acids: CASSPAGQPLSGANVLTF. The CDR3 nucleotides are TGTGCCAGCTCACCAGCGGGACAGCCCCTATCTGGGGCCAACGTCCTGACTTTC.

The rearrangement uses TRBV19 and TRBJ2-3, with 8 bases lining up with TRBD1. This CDR3 has 15 residues. The V segment lost 6 bases and the J segment 0 bases; nucleotides outside the gene matches: 5. CDR1 is LNHDA and CDR2 is SQIVND in the germline V gene (reference sequence). In DNA form, the CDR3 reads TGTGCCAGTAGCCGGACAGGGCAAAGCACAGATACGCAGTATTTT. Its protein product is CASSRTGQSTDTQYF.